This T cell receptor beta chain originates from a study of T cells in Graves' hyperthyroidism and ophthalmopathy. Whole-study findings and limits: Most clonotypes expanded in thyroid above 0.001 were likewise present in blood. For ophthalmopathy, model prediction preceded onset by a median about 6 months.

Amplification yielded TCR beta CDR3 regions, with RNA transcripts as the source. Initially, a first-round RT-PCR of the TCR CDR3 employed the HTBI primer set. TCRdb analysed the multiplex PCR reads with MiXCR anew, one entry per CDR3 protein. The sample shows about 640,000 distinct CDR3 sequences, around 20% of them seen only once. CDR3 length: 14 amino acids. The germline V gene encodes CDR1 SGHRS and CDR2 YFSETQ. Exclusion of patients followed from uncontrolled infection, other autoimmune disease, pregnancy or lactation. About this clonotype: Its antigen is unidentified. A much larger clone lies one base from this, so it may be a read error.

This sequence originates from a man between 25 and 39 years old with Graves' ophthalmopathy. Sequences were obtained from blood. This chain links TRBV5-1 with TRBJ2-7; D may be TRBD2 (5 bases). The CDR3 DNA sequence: TGCGCCAGCAGCGCAGCGGTAAGCTCCTACAAGCAGTACTTC. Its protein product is CASSAAVSSYKQYF.